Listed here is a single T cell receptor (beta chain). Its antigen target is currently unknown. There are 13 amino acids in the CDR3, from cysteine to phenylalanine inclusive. There is no recorded DNA. CDR1 LNHNV and CDR2 YYDKDF are derived from the germline V gene (reference sequence). The method was 5' RACE. The input for every TCR library was around 3.5 ug of total RNA. For each sample, cDNA synthesis was carried out in eight separate reactions using SMARTScribe reverse transcriptase. During cDNA synthesis, template switching introduced unique molecular identifiers that contained a 6-nucleotide sample barcode. TCRalpha and TCRbeta cDNA was amplified by two nested PCRs of approximately 17 and 9 cycles, with bead purification after each PCR. Before amplification, the cDNA was both treated with uracil DNA-glycosylase and purified with the QIAquick PCR purification kit. The second PCR was the step at which Illumina TruSeq-compatible adapters and sample-specific barcodes were added. TapeStation and Qubit were used to check library quality and concentration, and around 4.5 ng of each library went into the pool. Sequencing of pooled libraries was carried out on an Illumina HiSeq2500 single-index Rapid Run using 2 x 100 bp reads and custom sequencing primers. For the original study's pipeline: MiGEC version 1.2.6 was used for UMI-based consensus assembly to correct PCR and sequencing errors. MiXCR version 2.1.1 handled V(D)J alignment, clonotype assembly and CDR3 extraction. To normalise gene usage, clonotype sharing and MAIT/NKT TCR abundance, the analysis used the top 1000, 10 000 and 20 000 clonotypes per sample. Diversity was computed as the inverse Simpson index with the vegan R package after downsampling to 27 000 UMIs. Statistical testing used paired Mann-Whitney U tests on the discordant twin pairs and applied Benjamini-Hochberg correction for multiple testing. Following TCRdb reprocessing, every CDR3 protein sequence forms one entry, and DNA is not provided. The V and J calls, along with clone size, are taken from TCRdb and not from the paper's own processing. The data table for this sample lists 150,000 to 200,000 distinct CDR3 sequences. Roughly 3% of the sample lies in the top ten.

The data were taken from a study of monozygotic twins with inflammatory bowel disease (dated by TCRdb to between 2019 and 2020). The study in broad terms: In total, 28 monozygotic twin pairs made up the full study: 19 Danish pairs, all IBD-discordant, plus nine German pairs, of which four were IBD-concordant and five were IBD-discordant. Disease-associated traits were sought mainly through comparisons between IBD patients and their genetically identical healthy co-twins within discordant pairs. Each individual had, on average, about 151 000 unique TCRalpha sequences and 181 000 unique TCRbeta sequences available for analysis.

From each donor, a roughly 2.5 ml peripheral blood sample was collected into PAXgene tubes and stored at -80 degrees C. Without T cell sorting, total RNA was isolated from whole blood using the PAXgene blood miRNA kit on an automated QIAcube. Peripheral blood from monozygotic twin pairs, either concordant or discordant for inflammatory bowel disease, underwent deep TCRalpha and TCRbeta repertoire profiling that used unique molecular barcoding. For every twin pair, smoking habits were documented, and each individual was categorised as a current, former or never smoker. The paper as a whole reports these results and caveats: Measured by the inverse Simpson index, TCRbeta repertoire diversity was lower in IBD patients than in their healthy co-twins. Fewer clonotypes were shared with other individuals by IBD patients than by healthy twins, most markedly in patients showing signs of disease activity. Concordant and discordant twins showed no difference in repertoire similarity, possibly because of limited statistical power. The analysis was unable to tell apart different T cell subtypes. No single strong signal or clonotype linked to IBD turned up in the results, so the idea that one exists was not supported. Because patients received different immunosuppressive treatments, the repertoires may have picked up extra background noise and variability between individuals.

Sequenced: blood. Recombination connected TRBV15 to TRBJ2-1; lacking DNA, the TRBD2 call made by TCRdb goes unchecked. The TCR sequence derives from a human donor with ulcerative colitis or Crohn's disease, or a healthy co-twin of an affected twin (not recorded which). This receptor carries the CDR3 CATSREGRREQFF.